This paragraph covers one T cell receptor beta chain sequence. Its antigen is not known. CDR3 length: 15 amino acids. Germline lookup yields CDR1 SGHVS and CDR2 FNYEAQ. Trimming removed 1 base from V and 0 bases from J, with 7 bases in between. The data originate from a study of T cell responses to AZD1222 COVID-19 vaccine. Study-level points and caveats: Spike-specific TCR repertoires showed rising breadth and depth after two AZD1222 doses. Baseline testing showed seropositivity in only a handful of AZD1222 recipients. Spike-wide coverage was observed for vaccine-associated CD4 TCRs, with dominant responses at 160-218 and 743-854. Donor demographics were predominantly white British with a female majority; clonal diversity may be underestimated.

Method: immunoSEQ multiplex PCR; TCRdb's copy keeps in-frame clones and lacks some. In the table there are about 110,000 clones, less than 95% of which are singletons. The V and J genes are TRBV7-6 and TRBJ1-3; TRBD1 might be the D (5 bases). The clonotype originates from an adult who received the AZD1222 COVID-19 vaccine. The source material was peripheral blood, sampled 28 days after the second AZD1222 dose. The CDR3 reads CASSLETGSGNTIYF. The CDR3 nucleotides read TGTGCCAGCAGCTTAGAAACAGGCTCTGGAAACACCATATATTTT.